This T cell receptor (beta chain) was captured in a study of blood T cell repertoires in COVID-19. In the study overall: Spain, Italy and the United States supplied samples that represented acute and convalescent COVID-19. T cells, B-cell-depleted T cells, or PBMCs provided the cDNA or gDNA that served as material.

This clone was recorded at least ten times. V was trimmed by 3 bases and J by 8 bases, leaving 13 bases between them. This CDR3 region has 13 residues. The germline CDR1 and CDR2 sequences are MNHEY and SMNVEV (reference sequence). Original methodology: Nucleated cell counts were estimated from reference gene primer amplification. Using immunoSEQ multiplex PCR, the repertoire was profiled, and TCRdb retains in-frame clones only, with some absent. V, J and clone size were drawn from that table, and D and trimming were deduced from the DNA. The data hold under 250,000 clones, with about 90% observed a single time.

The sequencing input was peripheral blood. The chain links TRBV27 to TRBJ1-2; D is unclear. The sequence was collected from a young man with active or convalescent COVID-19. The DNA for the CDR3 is TGTGCCAGCAGTTTGAAGGGAGCGGTCGGCTACACCTTC. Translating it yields CASSLKGAVGYTF.